This T cell receptor (beta chain) was sequenced during a study of cytomegalovirus exposure and HLA in healthy donors. Study-wide findings and caveats: The investigators catalogued 150 to 200 TCR beta chains as cytomegalovirus-associated. High specificity and sensitivity for cytomegalovirus status were reported for the classifier.

For this clone: The antigen is unknown.

Clones were read by immunoSEQ multiplex PCR, and TCRdb kept only the in-frame ones, dropping some. The table shows about 130,000 clones, with roughly nine tenths occurring only once. The study drew the donors from its roughly 130-subject validation cohort, separate from the 666-subject first cohort. The sample taken for sequencing was PBMCs. This sequence was found in a man aged 25-45 years in good health and CMV-seronegative.

The CDR3 spells CASSYSESTDTQYF. The CDR3 DNA reads TGTGCCAGCAGTTACAGTGAGTCCACAGATACGCAGTATTTT. The V and J genes are TRBV6-5 and TRBJ2-3, with D unclear. CDR1 is MNHEY and CDR2 is SVGAGI in the germline V gene. This CDR3 region has 14 residues. Trimming cost V 2 bases and J 2 bases, with 8 bases left between them.